Listed here are 10 T cell receptor beta chains from one sample, sequenced in a study of CD8+ T cells in alopecia areata. The sequencing template was cDNA reverse transcribed from extracted RNA. Sequencing was performed with immunoSEQ multiplex PCR; in TCRdb, only in-frame clones are kept and a portion is missing. This table holds about 280,000 clones, nearly 60% found once. Treatment of the sample: oral pan-JAK inhibitor, 5-10 mg twice daily. Source: CD4+ T cells sorted from blood, taken at week 24, from a patient treated with tofacitinib. The source of these receptors is a human donor with alopecia areata.

This clone showed up just a few times. This rearrangement joins TRBV9 to TRBJ2-5; tentatively, D is TRBD1 (5 bases). CDR3 length: 15 amino acids. Trimming left V 3 bases short and J 2 bases short, with 14 bases between. Germline V gene data show CDR1 as SGDLS and CDR2 as YYNGEE. CDR3 amino acids: CASSEGPLFQETQYF. DNA for the CDR3: TGTGCCAGCAGCGAGGGGCCACTCTTTCAAGAGACCCAGTACTTC.

The chain recombines TRBV7-9 with TRBJ2-1; D might be TRBD1 (5 bases). Germline V gives CDR1 SEHNR, CDR2 FQNEAQ (reference sequence). This CDR3 has 17 residues. The V and J ends lost 5 bases and 6 bases respectively, with 23 bases between them. CDR3 in amino acids: CASSLGAGNQKRNEQFF. CDR3 sequence (DNA): TGTGCCAGCAGCCTAGGGGCAGGGAACCAGAAACGCAATGAGCAGTTCTTC.

The V call is TRBV29-1, the J call TRBJ2-7, with 7 bases that match TRBD1. CDR3 length: 12 residues. Trimming took 7 bases from V and 2 from J; bases not matched to a gene: 5. From germline, CDR1 is SQVTM and CDR2 ANQGSEA. CDR3 nucleotides: TGCAGCGCCAGGGGGTATCCCTACGAGCAGTACTTC. It yields the protein CSARGYPYEQYF.

The chain employs TRBV4-2 and TRBJ1-6; TRBD1 is a possible D gene (6 bases). This CDR3 comprises 14 residues. CDR1 is LGHNA, CDR2 YNFKEQ, per germline. Between the trimmed V and J ends, which lost 6 bases and 4 bases, there was a span of 10 bases. Here the CDR3 reads CASRAQGYNSPLHF. The CDR3 bases are TGTGCCAGCAGGGCACAGGGTTATAATTCACCCCTCCACTTT.

The genes are TRBV6-5 and TRBJ2-3, with D uncertain. The CDR3 length is 15 residues. V was trimmed by 6 bases and J by 3 bases, leaving 16 bases between them. From germline, CDR1 is MNHEY and CDR2 SVGAGI. CDR3 DNA sequence: TGTGCCAGCAGCCCCGGCGAAGGTCTTACAGATACGCAGTATTTT. Translating it yields CASSPGEGLTDTQYF.

CDR3 bases: TGTGCCTGGAGTGTACGCGTCCAGGGCCGGTATAATTCACCCCTCCACTTT. Amino acids: CAWSVRVQGRYNSPLHF. The genes are TRBV30 and TRBJ1-6; D possibly corresponds to TRBD1 (5 bases). Trimming cost V 0 bases and J 4 bases, with 16 bases left between them. The CDR3 length is 17 residues. CDR1 is GTSNPN and CDR2 is SVGIG in the germline V gene (reference sequence).

The sample holds a few counts of this clone. The chain employs TRBV28 and TRBJ2-7; perhaps TRBD1 as D (5 bases). V was trimmed by 6 bases and J by 0 bases, leaving 18 bases between them. The CDR3 runs to 16 residues. CDR1 is MDHEN, CDR2 SYDVKM, per germline. The chain's CDR3 is CASSSRRRGGSYEQYF. The CDR3 DNA follows: TGTGCCAGCAGCTCCCGGAGAAGGGGTGGCTCCTACGAGCAGTACTTC.

This clone was observed a handful of times. V gene TRBV10-3 combines with J gene TRBJ2-5, with D maybe TRBD2 (7 bases). Trimming took off 0 bases at V and 2 bases at J, with 16 bases between the two ends. CDR1 is ENHRY, CDR2 SYGVKD, per germline. The CDR3 spans 17 residues. As DNA, the CDR3 is TGTGCCATCAGTGAGTCGAACGGGGGGCTCAGACAAGAGACCCAGTACTTC. This encodes CAISESNGGLRQETQYF.

The rearrangement uses TRBV30 and TRBJ1-1; possibly TRBD1 for D (6 bases). This CDR3 has 15 residues. Trimming pared 2 bases from V and 0 bases from J, leaving 13 bases between. Germline V CDR1 and CDR2: GTSNPN, SVGIG (reference sequence). The CDR3 DNA is TGTGCCTGGAGTTTACAGGGTCCCATGAACACTGAAGCTTTCTTT. It translates to CAWSLQGPMNTEAFF.

This clone was counted at least ten times. This chain joins TRBV7-9 and TRBJ2-7, with D uncertain. The V gene's germline CDR1 is SEHNR and CDR2 FQNEAQ (reference sequence). V was shortened by 1 base and J by 5 bases, with 6 bases between the two germline ends. The CDR3 has 12 amino acids. The CDR3 loop reads CASSLGFNEQYF. The CDR3 DNA is TGTGCCAGCAGCTTAGGATTTAACGAGCAGTACTTC. The whole variable domain, remainder taken from reference TRBV7-9 and TRBJ2-7, is DTGVSQNPRHKITKRGQNVTFRCDPISEHNRLYWYRQTLGQGPEFLTYFQNEAQLEKSRLLSDRFSAERPKGSFSTLEIQRTEQGDSAMYLCASSLGFNEQYFGPGTRLTVT.